Below are 9 T cell receptor beta chains sequenced from a single sample in a study of PD-1 blockade in classical Hodgkin lymphoma. The assay was immunoSEQ multiplex PCR, and TCRdb's table has in-frame clones only and misses some. The sample includes about 7,000 clones, 76% of them seen just once. This sample's time point: cycle 4 day 1 (C4D1), after 5 to 7 weeks of nivolumab. Every single patient, without exception, relapsed after autologous stem cell transplantation, and brentuximab vedotin exposure varied. This sample comprised peripheral blood mononuclear cells (PBMCs), obtained before the fourth cycle of nivolumab. These receptors were collected from a human donor with classical Hodgkin lymphoma.

By proportion, this clone is medium-sized (0.01 to 0.1%). A junction boundary mismatches the germline segment, possibly from a read error. The chain links TRBV7-9 to TRBJ1-3, with D unclear. CDR1 is SEHNR, CDR2 FQNEAQ, per germline (reference sequence). There are 14 residues in the CDR3. The CDR3 here is CASSLVGQAHSHQF. DNA for the CDR3: TGTGCCAGCAGCTTAGTGGGTCAGGCCCACAGTCACCAATTT.

This clone was observed once. The gene calls are TRBV9 and TRBJ2-2, with 8 bases matching TRBD1. The CDR3 runs to 16 residues. Germline V lookup: CDR1 SGDLS, CDR2 YYNGEE. V was pared by 3 bases and J by 4 bases, with 8 bases of the junction left unmatched. The CDR3 region has the DNA TGTGCCAGCAGCGCCCAGACAGGGGCCGTCACCGGGGAGCTGTTTTTT. Protein sequence: CASSAQTGAVTGELFF. Looking up the rest from reference TRBV9 and TRBJ2-2 gives the full variable domain: DSGVTQTPKHLITATGQRVTLRCSPRSGDLSVYWYQQSLDQGLQFLIQYYNGEERAKGNILERFSAQQFPDLHSELNLSSLELGDSALYFCASSAQTGAVTGELFFGEGSRLTVL.

V usage is TRBV4-1 and J usage is TRBJ1-2; D is ambiguous. The CDR3 is 12 amino acids. V lost 1 base and J 6 bases, leaving 6 bases between the germline ends. CDR1 MGHRA and CDR2 YSYEKL come from the germline V gene. The CDR3 region is CASSQGTHGYTF. The CDR3 bases are TGCGCCAGCAGCCAAGGGACTCATGGCTACACCTTC.

The rearrangement joins TRBV19 to TRBJ2-3; D not resolved. The ends were cut back, 8 bases at V and 1 base at J, with 22 bases in the middle. Per the germline V gene, CDR1 is LNHDA and CDR2 is SQIVND (reference sequence). CDR3 length: 17 residues. The CDR3 loop reads CASHDPLEAPRTDTQYF. The CDR3 coding sequence is TGTGCCAGTCACGACCCCCTCGAAGCGCCTCGCACAGATACGCAGTATTTT.

This clone was detected a few times. The chain combines TRBV5-1 with TRBJ1-1; 8 positions agree with TRBD1. Trimming removed 4 bases from V and 5 bases from J; junction bases left unmatched: 7. This CDR3 is 14 amino acids long. Germline CDR1 SGHRS, CDR2 YFSETQ. This CDR3 reads CASSPGGARTEAFF. CDR3 bases: TGCGCCAGCAGCCCAGGGGGCGCGAGGACTGAAGCTTTCTTT.

The chain has TRBV6-1 and TRBJ2-3, with D possibly matching TRBD2 (6 bases). The CDR3 covers 14 residues. The germline gives CDR1 MNHNS, CDR2 SASEGT. Deletions cut 4 bases from V and 2 bases from J, with 10 bases between. CDR3 nucleotides: TGTGCCAGCAGTGCGGGGGACCCCACAGATACGCAGTATTTT. Its translation: CASSAGDPTDTQYF.

This clone was detected a few times. V usage is TRBV9 and J usage is TRBJ2-7; 7 bases map to TRBD2. The germline gives CDR1 SGDLS, CDR2 YYNGEE. V lost 4 bases to trimming and J lost 4 bases; unmatched junction nucleotides: 11. The length of the CDR3 is 15 residues. The CDR3 sequence: CASSPGTSVVYEQYF. In nucleotides, the CDR3 is TGTGCCAGCAGCCCCGGAACTAGCGTGGTTTACGAGCAGTACTTC.

The chain has TRBV5-6 and TRBJ1-1; possible D gene TRBD1, 6 bases. The CDR3 extends over 12 amino acids. From germline, CDR1 is SGHDT and CDR2 YYEEEE. Trimming cost V 4 bases and J 8 bases, with 12 bases left between them. The CDR3 region has the DNA TGTGCCAGCAGCCTGGGGACATTAGAAGCTTTCTTT. Translating it yields CASSLGTLEAFF.

V usage is TRBV7-2 and J usage is TRBJ1-1; no clear D gene. V was clipped by 5 bases and J by 4 bases, with 11 bases between them. From germline, CDR1 is SGHTA and CDR2 FQGNSA. This CDR3 has 13 amino acids. CDR3 residues: CASSTLRTTEAFF. The CDR3 nucleotides are TGTGCCAGCAGCACCCTACGGACCACTGAAGCTTTCTTT.